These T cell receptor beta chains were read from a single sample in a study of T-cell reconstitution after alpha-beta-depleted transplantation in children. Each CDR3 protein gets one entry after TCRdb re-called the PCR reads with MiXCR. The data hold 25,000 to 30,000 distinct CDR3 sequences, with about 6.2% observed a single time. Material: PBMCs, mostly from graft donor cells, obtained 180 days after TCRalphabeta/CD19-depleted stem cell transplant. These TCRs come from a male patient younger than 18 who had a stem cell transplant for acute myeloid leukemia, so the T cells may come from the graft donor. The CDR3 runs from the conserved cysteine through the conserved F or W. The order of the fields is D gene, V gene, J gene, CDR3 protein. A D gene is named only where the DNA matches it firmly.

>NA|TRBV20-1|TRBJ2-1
CSAPRGALDEQFF
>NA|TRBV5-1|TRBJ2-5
CASSSPGTQETQYF
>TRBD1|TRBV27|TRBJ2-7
CASSSRDRGTYEQYF
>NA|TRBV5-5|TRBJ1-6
CASSLQGHSPLHF
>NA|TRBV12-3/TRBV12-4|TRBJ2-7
CASSFLQAPQGQYF
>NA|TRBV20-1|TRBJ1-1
CRLWRTDTEAFF
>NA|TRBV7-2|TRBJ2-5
CASSPTKGVETQYF
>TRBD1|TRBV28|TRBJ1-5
CASSSGGLNQPQHF
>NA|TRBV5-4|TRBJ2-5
CASSLRDTQETQYF
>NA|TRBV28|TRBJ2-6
CASSSSLGGANVLTF
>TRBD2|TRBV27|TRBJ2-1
CASSLVPGGAYNEQFF
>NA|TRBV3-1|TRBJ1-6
CASSQPLGGGYSPLHF
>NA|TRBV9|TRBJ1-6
CASSEGHANSPLHF
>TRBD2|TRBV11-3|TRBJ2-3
CASSLGTSGTTDTQYF
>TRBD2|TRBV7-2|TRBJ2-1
CASSSDPSGIGQFF
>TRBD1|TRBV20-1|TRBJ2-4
CSARVAGQGRLSQNIQYF